This TCR beta chain was sequenced during a study of T cell repertoires in cytomegalovirus infection. The CDR3 is 16 amino acids. The ends were cut back, 4 bases at V and 8 bases at J, with 20 bases in the middle. Germline V gives CDR1 SEHNR, CDR2 FQNEAQ (reference sequence). Details on this clonotype: Its target is not known.

MiXCR, run by TCRdb on the reads, gives a single entry per CDR3 protein. The repertoire holds hundreds of thousands of distinct CDR3 sequences, with 31% as singletons. The gene calls are TRBV7-9 and TRBJ1-4; D ambiguous. This receptor was identified in a human donor in good health (CMV status not recorded). Some clones in this sample may be carry-over from other donors' samples. This material consisted of cultured CD8+ T cells from PBMCs, taken from culture after CMV antigen stimulation. The CDR3 here is CASSSSPEGLYEKLFF. The CDR3 DNA is TGTGCCAGCAGCTCGAGCCCCGAGGGCCTCTACGAAAAACTGTTTTTT.